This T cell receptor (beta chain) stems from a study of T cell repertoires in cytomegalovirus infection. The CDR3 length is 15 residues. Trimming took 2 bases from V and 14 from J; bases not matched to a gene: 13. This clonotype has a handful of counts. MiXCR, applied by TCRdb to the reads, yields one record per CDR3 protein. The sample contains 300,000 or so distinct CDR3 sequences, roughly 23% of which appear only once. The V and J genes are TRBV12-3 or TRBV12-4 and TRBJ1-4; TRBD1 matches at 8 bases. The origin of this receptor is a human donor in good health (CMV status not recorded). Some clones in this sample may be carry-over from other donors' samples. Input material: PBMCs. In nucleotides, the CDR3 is TGTGCCAGCAGTTTATTGGCAGGGGGCTGGGAAGGTCTGTTTTTT. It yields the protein CASSLLAGGWEGLFF.